These 18 T cell receptor beta chains were all obtained from the same sample, sequenced in a study of shared clonotypes between healthy human individuals. The table came from immunoSEQ multiplex PCR; TCRdb's copy has only in-frame clones and leaves some out. The sample lists approximately 460,000 clones; roughly three quarters were seen once. Sequences were obtained from PBMCs. The receptors were gathered from a woman aged 40 to 55 in good health. Some clones in this sample may be carry-over from other donors' samples.

Only a few counts were recorded for this clone. This chain joins TRBV11-3 and TRBJ2-7; 8 nucleotides match TRBD2. The CDR3 totals 15 residues. The V segment lost 2 bases and the J segment 2 bases; nucleotides outside the gene matches: 5. Germline CDR1 SGHNT, CDR2 YENEEA. The CDR3 sequence is CASSLSGSSAYEQYF. Here the CDR3 DNA reads TGTGCCAGCAGCTTAAGCGGGAGCTCAGCCTACGAGCAGTACTTC. The full variable domain, with the rest looked up from reference TRBV11-3 and TRBJ2-7, is EAGVVQSPRYKIIEKKQPVAFWCNPISGHNTLYWYLQNLGQGPELLIRYENEEAVDDSQLPKDRFSAERLKGVDSTLKIQPAELGDSAVYLCASSLSGSSAYEQYFGPGTRLTVT.

About this clone itself: A far more abundant clone sits one base away, making this likely a read error. This chain links TRBV28 with TRBJ2-2; D may be TRBD2 (5 bases). CDR1 is MDHEN, CDR2 SYDVKM, per germline. This CDR3 is 15 amino acids long. The CDR3 region has the DNA TGTGCCAGCAGCTCCGGAGAGTCGAACACCGGGGAGCCGTTTTTT. This gives the protein CASSSGESNTGEPFF.

As to this clone: This CDR3 is also generated by other DNA sequences in the sample. The rearrangement uses TRBV18 and TRBJ2-5; D unclear. The CDR3 has 11 residues. Trimming took off 1 base at V and 5 bases at J, with 2 bases between the two ends. The germline CDR1 and CDR2 sequences are KGHSH and LQKENI. CDR3 region: CASSPLETQYF. Here the CDR3 DNA reads TGTGCCAGCTCACCACTGGAGACCCAGTACTTC. The whole variable domain, remainder taken from reference TRBV18 and TRBJ2-5, is NAGVMQNPRHLVRRRGQEARLRCSPMKGHSHVYWYRQLPEEGLKFMVYLQKENIIDESGMPKERFSAEFPKEGPSILRIQQVVRGDSAAYFCASSPLETQYFGPGTRLLVL.

This rearrangement joins TRBV4-3 to TRBJ2-7; 9 nucleotides align to TRBD2. The CDR3 length is 14 residues. Trimming took 2 bases from V and 3 from J; bases not matched to a gene: 2. CDR1 LGHNA and CDR2 YSLEER come from the germline V gene. As DNA, the CDR3 is TGCGCCAGCAGCCAAATAGCGGGAGACTACGAGCAGTACTTC. Translation: CASSQIAGDYEQYF.

This chain uses TRBV10-1 with TRBJ2-4; 15 bases are shared with TRBD2. Germline CDR1 reads WNHNN; CDR2 reads SYGVQD (reference sequence). V gave up 0 bases and J gave up 8 bases; unmatched junction bases: 8. The length of the CDR3 is 18 residues. The CDR3 protein is CASSESSGTSGRRDIQYF. CDR3 coding DNA: TGCGCCAGCAGTGAGTCGAGTGGGACTAGCGGGAGGCGGGACATTCAGTACTTC.

The CDR3 DNA is TGCGCCAGCAGTCTGACGTCTAGCTCCTACGAGCAGTACTTC. Translated, it gives CASSLTSSSYEQYF. The V call is TRBV5-1, the J call TRBJ2-7; no clear D. The CDR3 is made up of 14 amino acids. The V and J ends lost 5 bases and 0 bases respectively, with 12 bases between them. In germline, CDR1 is SGHRS, CDR2 YFSETQ.

V is TRBV27 and J is TRBJ1-5; D might be TRBD1 (5 bases). The ends were cut back, 5 bases at V and 7 bases at J, with 15 bases in the middle. The V gene's germline CDR1 is MNHEY and CDR2 SMNVEV (reference sequence). The CDR3 runs 14 residues. The CDR3 DNA sequence: TGTGCCAGCAGTCTCCAGGGTCGGCTGCAGCCCCAGCATTTT. This encodes CASSLQGRLQPQHF.

The J gene is TRBJ1-2, the V gene TRBV6-5, with D possibly being TRBD1 (6 bases). Germline values: CDR1 MNHEY, CDR2 SVGAGI. The CDR3 is 13 residues long. V was trimmed by 6 bases and J by 4 bases, leaving 12 bases between them. CDR3 coding DNA: TGTGCCAGCAGACCCCGAGGGGGCTATGGCTACACCTTC. It encodes CASRPRGGYGYTF.

The rearrangement links TRBV27 to TRBJ2-7, with 8 nucleotides matching TRBD2. V was clipped by 1 base and J by 3 bases; unmatched bases: 8. CDR1 is MNHEY, CDR2 SMNVEV, per germline (reference sequence). The CDR3 contains 16 residues. Here the CDR3 reads CASSLFGPGGSYEQYF. CDR3 sequence (DNA): TGTGCCAGCAGTTTATTCGGACCGGGGGGGAGCTACGAGCAGTACTTC.

As DNA, the CDR3 is TGTGCCAGCAGCCGGGACAGGGAGGTCGCTTTCTTT. Translated: CASSRDREVAFF. This chain connects TRBV7-2 to TRBJ1-1; 9 bases map to TRBD1. Germline values: CDR1 SGHTA, CDR2 FQGNSA. This CDR3 has 12 residues. J lost 11 bases, V lost 5 bases, and 6 bases had no gene match.

This clone was picked up one time. A single base is all that separates this from a far larger clone, so a read error is likely. V is TRBV21-1 and J is TRBJ2-1; TRBD2, the D gene given by the table, was not confirmed from the DNA. TRBV21-1 is termed a pseudogene. The CDR3 sequence is 17 residues long. The CDR3 reads CASSSQASGPSYNGQFF. The CDR3 nucleotides read TGTGCCAGCAGCTCACAGGCTAGCGGGCCCAGTTACAATGGGCAGTTCTTC.

The V and J genes are TRBV10-3 and TRBJ1-2; D may be TRBD1 (6 bases). The ends were cut back, 7 bases at V and 3 bases at J, with 15 bases in the middle. Germline V gene data show CDR1 as ENHRY and CDR2 as SYGVKD. This CDR3 is built from 14 residues. In DNA, the CDR3 is TGTGCCATCAAGGTCCAGGGGTTGGACTATGGCTACACCTTC. This gives the protein CAIKVQGLDYGYTF.

V is TRBV6-1 and J is TRBJ2-5; D not resolved. The CDR3 has 13 amino acids. Between the trimmed V and J ends, which lost 5 bases and 0 bases, there was a span of 7 bases. From germline, CDR1 is MNHNS and CDR2 SASEGT. CDR3 sequence: CASSPTYQETQYF. CDR3 sequence (DNA): TGTGCCAGCAGTCCCACGTACCAAGAGACCCAGTACTTC.

The chain is built from TRBV7-9 and TRBJ2-1; possibly TRBD2 for D (6 bases). Germline values: CDR1 SEHNR, CDR2 FQNEAQ (reference sequence). V was pared by 7 bases and J by 9 bases, with 19 bases between. The CDR3 runs to 14 residues. The CDR3 loop is CASTRGLAFGEQFF. As DNA, the CDR3 is TGTGCCAGCACCCGAGGGCTAGCGTTCGGTGAGCAGTTCTTC.

This clone was recorded once. V gene TRBV7-9 combines with J gene TRBJ1-4; D ambiguous. The CDR3 loop spans 15 amino acids. Trimming pared 1 base from V and 8 bases from J, leaving 14 bases between. CDR1 and CDR2 (germline): SEHNR, FQNEAQ (reference sequence). Here the CDR3 DNA reads TGTGCCAGCAGCTTAGTGCGGACCCGGAGCGAAAAACTGTTTTTT. Residues: CASSLVRTRSEKLFF. The full variable domain, with the rest looked up from reference TRBV7-9 and TRBJ1-4, is DTGVSQNPRHKITKRGQNVTFRCDPISEHNRLYWYRQTLGQGPEFLTYFQNEAQLEKSRLLSDRFSAERPKGSFSTLEIQRTEQGDSAMYLCASSLVRTRSEKLFFGSGTQLSVL.

Concerning this clone itself: The same CDR3 can be traced to other DNA sequences in this sample. V and J are TRBV9 and TRBJ1-1, with D unresolved. This CDR3 has 14 residues. With 3 bases removed from V and 0 bases from J, the gap between germline ends came to 9 bases. CDR1 and CDR2 from the germline V gene are SGDLS and YYNGEE. This CDR3 is CASSARGLNTEAFF. The CDR3 nucleotides are TGTGCCAGCAGCGCCCGAGGGTTGAACACTGAAGCTTTCTTT.

This clone showed up just a few times. The V gene is TRBV5-1, the J gene TRBJ2-5; no reliable D call. The CDR3 loop spans 14 amino acids. With 0 bases removed from V and 4 bases from J, the gap between germline ends came to 10 bases. CDR1 and CDR2 (germline): SGHRS, YFSETQ. CDR3 DNA: TGCGCCAGCAGCTTGGCCCAACTCCTAGAGACCCAGTACTTC. It yields the protein CASSLAQLLETQYF.

The CDR3 region has the DNA TGTGCCAGCAGCACCAACAGGGGTAACTACGAGCAGTACTTC. This codes for CASSTNRGNYEQYF. The genes are TRBV7-2 and TRBJ2-7; TRBD1 matches at 7 bases. There are 14 residues in the CDR3. V was clipped by 5 bases and J by 3 bases; unmatched bases: 7. Germline values: CDR1 SGHTA, CDR2 FQGNSA. Full variable domain (remainder filled in from reference TRBV7-2 and TRBJ2-7): GAGVSQSPSNKVTEKGKDVELRCDPISGHTALYWYRQSLGQGLEFLIYFQGNSAPDKSGLPSDRFSAERTGGSVSTLTIQRTQQEDSAVYLCASSTNRGNYEQYFGPGTRLTVT.